The rows below give T cell receptor beta chains drawn from one sample of a study of blood T cell repertoires in COVID-19. Sequencing was performed with immunoSEQ multiplex PCR; in TCRdb, only in-frame clones are kept and a portion is missing. There are about 200,000 clones in the sample; more than 70% occur only once, and 1.5% to 2% lies in the top ten. The source material was peripheral blood. All receptors derive from a man younger than 30 with active or convalescent COVID-19. The CDR3 runs from the conserved cysteine through the conserved F or W. A D gene is named only where the DNA matches it firmly. Size tells how often a clone was seen (once, few, many) or the class of an expanded clone, and some rows leave it out.

size	D	V	J	CDR3	DNA
-	-	TRBV7-2	TRBJ2-2	CASSAGHRLGTGELFF	TGTGCCAGCAGCGCTGGACACCGGTTGGGCACCGGGGAGCTGTTTTTT
-	TRBD1	TRBV11-1	TRBJ1-2	CASSLGTGSSGYTF	TGTGCCAGCAGCTTAGGGACAGGATCCTCTGGCTACACCTTC
few	TRBD1	TRBV5-4	TRBJ2-7	CASSLGDSSHEQYF	TGTGCCAGCAGCTTGGGGGACAGCTCGCACGAGCAGTACTTC
-	-	TRBV6-5	TRBJ1-2	CASSSRGGGLHGYTF	TGTGCCAGCAGTAGCCGCGGGGGCGGGCTTCATGGCTACACCTTC
-	-	TRBV4-1	TRBJ2-5	CASSSRGAQDGKETQYF	TGCGCCAGCAGCTCTCGGGGAGCCCAAGATGGGAAGGAGACCCAGTACTTC
once	TRBD1	TRBV4-1	TRBJ1-5	CASSLGTGGQPQHF	TGCGCCAGCAGCCTGGGGACAGGGGGACAGCCCCAGCATTTT
-	-	TRBV6-1	TRBJ2-1	CASSEAGGPIDEQFF	TGTGCCAGCAGTGAAGCCGGGGGGCCCATCGATGAGCAGTTCTTC
-	TRBD1	TRBV9	TRBJ1-2	CASSVAWDRDYGYTF	TGTGCCAGCAGCGTAGCATGGGACAGGGACTATGGCTACACCTTC
-	TRBD2	TRBV6-2/TRBV6-3	TRBJ2-7	CVSSYRSLAEYEQYF	TGTGTCAGCAGTTACAGGTCGCTAGCGGAGTACGAGCAGTACTTC
-	-	TRBV7-8	TRBJ1-5	CASSLDGGAGQPQHF	TGTGCCAGCAGCTTAGATGGGGGCGCGGGTCAGCCCCAGCATTTT
-	TRBD1	TRBV7-9	TRBJ2-7	CASSYLPGQGNNEQYF	TGTGCCAGCAGCTATCTCCCGGGACAGGGGAACAACGAGCAGTACTTC
few	-	TRBV9	TRBJ1-3	CASSYEGNTIYF	TGTGCCAGCAGCTATGAGGGAAACACCATATATTTT
-	TRBD2	TRBV6-6	TRBJ2-7	CASSLAGGPGVEEQYF	TGTGCCAGCAGTTTAGCGGGAGGGCCGGGTGTAGAAGAGCAGTACTTC
-	-	TRBV6-5	TRBJ2-1	CASSLRGNEQFF	TGTGCCAGCAGCCTGAGGGGGAATGAGCAGTTCTTC
-	-	TRBV5-6	TRBJ1-1	CASSLAQGSNTEAFF	TGTGCCAGCAGCTTGGCGCAGGGGTCGAACACTGAAGCTTTCTTT
-	TRBD2	TRBV3-1/TRBV3-2	TRBJ2-5	CASSQPSGVKTQYF	TGTGCCAGCAGCCAGCCTAGCGGGGTGAAGACCCAGTACTTC
-	-	TRBV30	TRBJ1-4	CAWRAGGGGEKLFF	TGTGCCTGGAGGGCTGGGGGGGGAGGCGAAAAACTGTTTTTT
-	-	TRBV6-5	TRBJ1-1	CASQTLRGLNTEAFF	TGTGCCAGCCAGACCCTTAGGGGTTTGAACACTGAAGCTTTCTTT
-	-	TRBV18	TRBJ2-5	CGGETQYF	TGTGGAGGGGAGACCCAGTACTTC
-	-	TRBV7-9	TRBJ1-1	CASSFLEGGGAFF	TGTGCCAGCAGCTTCCTCGAGGGTGGAGGAGCTTTCTTT
-	TRBD2	TRBV9	TRBJ2-3	CASSPGLASDTQYF	TGTGCCAGCAGCCCGGGACTAGCATCAGATACGCAGTATTTT
-	-	TRBV5-1	TRBJ1-2	CASQPAGAIGGYTF	TGCGCCAGCCAACCGGCAGGGGCAATTGGTGGCTACACCTTC
-	TRBD1	TRBV12-3/TRBV12-4	TRBJ1-4	CASRGTVNEKLFF	TGTGCCAGCAGAGGGACAGTAAATGAAAAACTGTTTTTT
-	TRBD1	TRBV6-5	TRBJ2-5	CASRAGTGEETQYF	TGTGCCAGCAGGGCCGGGACAGGGGAAGAGACCCAGTACTTC
-	-	TRBV7-9	TRBJ1-5	CASSLGGAQPQHF	TGTGCCAGCAGCTTAGGGGGAGCTCAGCCCCAGCATTTT
-	TRBD1	TRBV25-1	TRBJ2-1	CASSELGTGYEQFF	TGTGCCAGCAGTGAACTAGGGACAGGCTATGAGCAGTTCTTC
-	TRBD1	TRBV4-3	TRBJ2-7	CASSQSLGQFYEQYF	TGCGCCAGCAGCCAGTCGTTGGGACAGTTCTACGAGCAGTACTTC
-	-	TRBV5-8	TRBJ2-7	CASSLITAYEQYF	TGTGCCAGCAGCCTGATAACAGCCTACGAGCAGTACTTC
-	TRBD2	TRBV27	TRBJ2-1	CASSLLAGRYEQFF	TGTGCCAGCAGTTTGCTAGCGGGGAGGTATGAGCAGTTCTTC
-	-	TRBV7-7	TRBJ2-1	CASSSSPANEQFF	TGTGCCAGCAGCTCCTCCCCCGCGAATGAGCAGTTCTTC
-	TRBD2	TRBV12-3/TRBV12-4	TRBJ2-5	CASSAGGLETQYF	TGTGCCAGCAGCGCGGGGGGACTGGAGACCCAGTACTTC
-	-	TRBV9	TRBJ1-1	CASSAHLSENTEAFF	TGTGCCAGCAGCGCTCACCTAAGCGAGAACACTGAAGCTTTCTTT
few	TRBD1	TRBV2	TRBJ1-1	CASSEDSGQGTEAFF	TGTGCCAGCAGTGAGGACTCTGGACAGGGAACTGAAGCTTTCTTT
-	-	TRBV5-1	TRBJ1-2	CASRVEGAGYTF	TGCGCCAGCAGGGTGGAGGGCGCGGGCTACACCTTC
-	-	TRBV6-1	TRBJ1-1	CASSERHYEAFF	TGTGCCAGCAGTGAAAGACATTATGAAGCTTTCTTT
-	-	TRBV6-5	TRBJ2-7	CASMEGQGDSYEQYF	TGTGCCAGCATGGAGGGGCAGGGAGATTCCTACGAGCAGTACTTC
-	-	TRBV11-3	TRBJ2-3	CASSLAAGTDTQYF	TGTGCCAGCAGCTTAGCTGCGGGCACAGATACGCAGTATTTT
-	TRBD1	TRBV27	TRBJ2-1	CASSKKGQVRNEQFF	TGTGCCAGCAGTAAAAAAGGACAGGTACGCAATGAGCAGTTCTTC
-	-	TRBV7-2	TRBJ1-1	CASSSSRVTEAFF	TGTGCCAGCAGCTCGAGCAGGGTCACTGAAGCTTTCTTT
-	TRBD1	TRBV19	TRBJ1-2	CASSRTGQALPLRYTF	TGTGCCAGTAGTAGGACGGGACAGGCCTTACCTCTGCGCTACACCTTC
few	-	TRBV2	TRBJ2-2	CASSPITTPGELFF	TGTGCCAGCAGCCCCATCACCACTCCCGGGGAGCTGTTTTTT